This T cell receptor beta chain appears in the sequencing data of a study of T cell responses to AZD1222 COVID-19 vaccine. The germline CDR1 and CDR2 sequences are SQVTM and ANQGSEA. This CDR3 contains 13 residues. V dropped 4 bases and J dropped 4 bases, with 13 bases sitting between them. TCRdb keeps only in-frame clones here, not all; method: immunoSEQ multiplex PCR. This table holds under 100,000 clones, roughly nine tenths found once. The rearrangement joins TRBV29-1 to TRBJ1-2; the D gene is possibly TRBD1 (6 bases). The sequence was collected from an adult who received the AZD1222 COVID-19 vaccine. The starting material was peripheral blood, obtained 28 days after the second AZD1222 dose. The CDR3 DNA reads TGCAGCGTTGTTGGGGGGCGCGCCTATGGCTACACCTTC. Translation gives CSVVGGRAYGYTF.